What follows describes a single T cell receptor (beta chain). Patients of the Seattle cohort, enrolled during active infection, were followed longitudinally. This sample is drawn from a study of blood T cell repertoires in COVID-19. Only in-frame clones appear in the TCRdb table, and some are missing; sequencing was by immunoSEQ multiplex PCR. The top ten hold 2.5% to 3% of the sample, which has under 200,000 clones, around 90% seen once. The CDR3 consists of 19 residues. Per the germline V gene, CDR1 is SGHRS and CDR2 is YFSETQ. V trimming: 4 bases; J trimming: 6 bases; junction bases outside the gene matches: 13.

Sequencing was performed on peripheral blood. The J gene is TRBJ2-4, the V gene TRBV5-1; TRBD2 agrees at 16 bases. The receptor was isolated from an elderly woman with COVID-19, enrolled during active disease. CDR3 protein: CASSAGTSGRARSRNIQYF. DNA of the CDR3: TGCGCCAGCAGCGCAGGGACTAGCGGGAGGGCGCGGTCGCGAAACATTCAGTACTTC.